Sequencing of this TCR beta chain was carried out in a study of radiotherapy plus CTLA-4 blockade in lung cancer. In chemo-refractory metastatic non-small-cell lung cancer, patients got ipilimumab CTLA-4 blockade together with focal radiation. This CDR3 region has 14 residues. Looked up from germline, CDR1 is MNHNS and CDR2 is SASEGT. With 1 base removed from V and 2 bases from J, the gap between germline ends came to 9 bases. Clones were sequenced by immunoSEQ multiplex PCR, and TCRdb holds only the in-frame ones, with some missing. The table has 50,000 to 70,000 clones, 70% to 85% seen once. Material: peripheral blood, obtained from a patient treated with radiotherapy plus ipilimumab. The chain links TRBV6-1 to TRBJ2-7, with D maybe TRBD2 (5 bases). The TCR was taken from a human donor with non-small cell lung cancer who had a partial response to radiotherapy plus ipilimumab. Here the CDR3 reads CASSEETNTYEQYF. The DNA of the CDR3 is TGTGCCAGCAGTGAAGAGACTAATACCTACGAGCAGTACTTC.